The 6 T cell receptor beta chains presented below share a single source sample, sequenced in a study of blood T cell repertoires in COVID-19. Here immunoSEQ multiplex PCR was the method, and the copy in TCRdb shows in-frame clones only, minus some. The data hold about 280,000 clones, with more than 75% observed a single time. Sequenced sample: peripheral blood. Receptor source: a woman in her thirties who had recovered from COVID-19.

The chain links TRBV19 to TRBJ2-7, with 10 nucleotides matching TRBD1. This CDR3 is 14 amino acids long. CDR1 is LNHDA, CDR2 SQIVND, per germline (reference sequence). Losses at the gene ends were 5 bases for V and 0 bases for J; bases not matched to a gene: 1. The DNA for the CDR3 is TGTGCCAGTAGTTGGACAGGGGGCTCCTACGAGCAGTACTTC. This gives the protein CASSWTGGSYEQYF.

The chain links TRBV29-1 to TRBJ2-3; D is unresolved. Trimming took off 7 bases at V and 3 bases at J, with 8 bases between the two ends. This CDR3 spans 11 amino acids. The germline V gene has CDR1 SQVTM and CDR2 ANQGSEA. The CDR3 spells CSGARTDTQYF. For the CDR3, the DNA is TGCAGCGGAGCCCGGACAGATACGCAGTATTTT.

The chain links TRBV20-1 to TRBJ1-2; possibly TRBD1 for D (5 bases). Trimming cost V 3 bases and J 13 bases, with 21 bases left between them. This CDR3 spans 13 amino acids. The V gene's germline CDR1 is DFQATT and CDR2 SNEGSKA (reference sequence). CDR3 residues: CSASPNPGGRGTF. CDR3 nucleotides: TGCAGTGCTAGTCCAAACCCGGGGGGACGTGGCACCTTC.

The DNA of the CDR3 is TGTGCCAGCAGTTATGAGGTCCCGCGTAACTATGGCTACACCTTC. It specifies CASSYEVPRNYGYTF. The chain links TRBV6-6 to TRBJ1-2, with unresolved D. Germline CDR1 is MNHNY and CDR2 is SVGAGI (reference sequence). Trimming stripped 3 bases from V and 1 base from J, with 12 bases between. The length of the CDR3 is 15 residues.

This clone was found once. This chain joins TRBV5-1 and TRBJ2-7; TRBD2 is a possible D gene (6 bases). V dropped 2 bases and J dropped 3 bases, with 21 bases sitting between them. CDR3 size: 17 residues. Per germline, CDR1 SGHRS and CDR2 YFSETQ. The CDR3 spells CASSFSTGTGTLYEQYF. The CDR3 region has the DNA TGCGCCAGCAGCTTCTCCACCGGGACTGGGACCCTCTACGAGCAGTACTTC. Filled out from reference TRBV5-1 and TRBJ2-7, the complete variable domain reads KAGVTQTPRYLIKTRGQQVTLSCSPISGHRSVSWYQQTPGQGLQFLFEYFSETQRNKGNFPGRFSGRQFSNSRSEMNVSTLELGDSALYLCASSFSTGTGTLYEQYFGPGTRLTVT.

This clone was counted ten times or more. The V call is TRBV5-1, the J call TRBJ2-2; 7 positions match TRBD2. The CDR3 loop spans 15 amino acids. Germline values: CDR1 SGHRS, CDR2 YFSETQ. With 4 bases clipped from V and 3 bases from J, the junction kept 6 bases outside the gene matches. The DNA for the CDR3 is TGCGCCAGCAGCCCCGGGACTACGTACACCGGGGAGCTGTTTTTT. It yields the protein CASSPGTTYTGELFF.